Listed here are 16 T cell receptor beta chains from one sample, sequenced in a study of patients and donors after allogeneic stem cell transplantation. TCRdb re-called the RT-PCR reads through MiXCR, storing one row per CDR3 protein. The repertoire has around 170,000 distinct CDR3 sequences, 20% to 25% of them found once; the top ten carry 20% to 30%. Input material: blood, either unsorted or a sorted T cell fraction (not recorded which). These receptors were collected from a human donor who was either an allogeneic HSCT recipient or a stem cell or donor lymphocyte infusion donor (not recorded which). It is not recorded whose cells these are; they may come from a transplant donor.

In its sample, this clonotype was seen a few times. The chain recombines TRBV5-1 with TRBJ2-7, with D possibly TRBD1 on 6 matching bases. V gave up 6 bases and J gave up 3 bases, with 10 bases separating them. The CDR3 has 12 residues. Germline V lookup: CDR1 SGHRS, CDR2 YFSETQ. CDR3 protein: CASTWTVYEQYF. The CDR3 DNA sequence: TGCGCCAGCACTTGGACAGTCTACGAGCAGTACTTC.

This chain joins TRBV6-1 and TRBJ2-1, with unresolved D. The ends were cut back, 1 base at V and 0 bases at J, with 4 bases in the middle. This CDR3 comprises 14 residues. Germline V gene sequence: CDR1 MNHNS, CDR2 SASEGT. The CDR3 loop is CASSEGSSYNEQFF. The CDR3 DNA reads TGTGCCAGCAGTGAAGGATCCTCCTACAATGAGCAGTTCTTC.

The J gene is TRBJ2-1, the V gene TRBV18, with 9 bases matching TRBD2. The germline V gene has CDR1 KGHSH and CDR2 LQKENI. The V and J ends lost 4 bases and 8 bases, in that order; junction bases with no gene match: 6. This CDR3 region has 14 residues. CDR3 residues: CASSLGLAGDEQFF. DNA of the CDR3: TGTGCCAGCTCACTGGGACTAGCAGGCGATGAGCAGTTCTTC.

V and J are TRBV20-1 and TRBJ1-5; D is unresolved. The CDR3 totals 15 residues. The V end was cut by 2 bases, the J end by 6 bases, with 17 bases between. Germline CDR1 reads DFQATT; CDR2 reads SNEGSKA (reference sequence). The CDR3 sequence: CSARSSGSWVQPQHF. In nucleotides, the CDR3 is TGCAGTGCTAGAAGTTCGGGGTCCTGGGTTCAGCCCCAGCATTTT.

The chain joins TRBV20-1 to TRBJ2-7, with D uncertain. Germline assignment: CDR1 DFQATT and CDR2 SNEGSKA (reference sequence). V was pared by 4 bases and J by 3 bases, with 13 bases between. The CDR3 sequence is 13 residues long. CDR3 DNA sequence: TGCAGTGCTACTCAGAAGGTCTACTACGAGCAGTACTTC. Its translation: CSATQKVYYEQYF.

The chain has TRBV20-1 and TRBJ2-1; unclear D gene. V lost 0 bases, J lost 4 bases, and 10 bases lay in between. The CDR3 extends over 14 amino acids. CDR1 and CDR2 from the germline V gene are DFQATT and SNEGSKA (reference sequence). CDR3 region: CSARDRRAYNEQFF. CDR3 in DNA: TGCAGTGCTAGAGATCGACGGGCATACAATGAGCAGTTCTTC.

The rearrangement links TRBV29-1 to TRBJ1-5; D remains unclear. Trimming cost V 4 bases and J 4 bases, with 8 bases left between them. Germline CDR1 is SQVTM and CDR2 is ANQGSEA. The CDR3 runs 12 residues. Here the CDR3 reads CSVVVGNQPQHF. CDR3 coding DNA: TGCAGCGTTGTAGTAGGAAATCAGCCCCAGCATTTT. The whole variable domain, remainder taken from reference TRBV29-1 and TRBJ1-5, is SAVISQKPSRDICQRGTSLTIQCQVDSQVTMMFWYRQQPGQSLTLIATANQGSEATYESGFVIDKFPISRPNLTFSTLTVSNMSPEDSSIYLCSVVVGNQPQHFGDGTRLSIL.

The V and J genes are TRBV5-1 and TRBJ2-6; TRBD1 aligns across 7 bases. The CDR3 is 17 residues long. Germline loops: CDR1 SGHRS, CDR2 YFSETQ. Trimming took 4 bases from V and 0 from J; bases not matched to a gene: 7. CDR3: CASSVTGQISGANVLTF. Written as DNA, the CDR3 is TGCGCCAGCAGCGTAACGGGACAGATCTCTGGGGCCAACGTCCTGACTTTC.

This clonotype was detected only a few times. This chain uses TRBV25-1 with TRBJ1-1; no reliable D call. V dropped 5 bases and J dropped 11 bases, with 15 bases sitting between them. Germline CDR1 and CDR2: MGHDK and SYGVNS. The CDR3 totals 12 residues. CDR3 loop: CASSYSFGVAFF. The CDR3 bases are TGTGCCAGCAGTTACTCGTTCGGGGTCGCTTTCTTT. Drawing the rest from reference TRBV25-1 and TRBJ1-1, the complete variable domain is EADIYQTPRYLVIGTGKKITLECSQTMGHDKMYWYQQDPGMELHLIHYSYGVNSTEKGDLSSESTVSRIRTEHFPLTLESARPSHTSQYLCASSYSFGVAFFGQGTRLTVV.

This clonotype was found many times. The rearrangement links TRBV6-2 or TRBV6-3 to TRBJ1-1; D remains ambiguous. With 2 bases removed from V and 2 bases from J, the gap between germline ends came to 9 bases. This CDR3 comprises 14 residues. Germline V CDR1 and CDR2: MNHEY, SVGEGT. Here the CDR3 reads CASSYRRANTEAFF. The DNA of the CDR3 is TGTGCCAGCAGTTACCGCCGGGCTAACACTGAAGCTTTCTTT.

This chain connects TRBV4-2 to TRBJ1-2, with D possibly matching TRBD1 (5 bases). The V and J ends lost 0 bases and 3 bases respectively, with 14 bases between them. Germline V gene lookup returns CDR1 LGHNA and CDR2 YNFKEQ. This CDR3 has 16 amino acids. CDR3 in DNA: TGTGCCAGCAGCCAAGATGGGGCGGAGGGCTACTATGGCTACACCTTC. This sequence encodes CASSQDGAEGYYGYTF.

This clonotype has more than one count but fewer than ten. V gene TRBV7-2 combines with J gene TRBJ1-1; 9 nucleotides align to TRBD1. V dropped 3 bases and J dropped 5; count of bases not matched to a gene: 4. This CDR3 spans 14 amino acids. Per germline, CDR1 SGHTA and CDR2 FQGNSA. The CDR3 reads CASSFTTGGTEAFF. Here the CDR3 DNA reads TGTGCCAGCAGCTTTACGACAGGGGGAACTGAAGCTTTCTTT. The full variable domain, its missing parts supplied by reference TRBV7-2 and TRBJ1-1, is GAGVSQSPSNKVTEKGKDVELRCDPISGHTALYWYRQSLGQGLEFLIYFQGNSAPDKSGLPSDRFSAERTGGSVSTLTIQRTQQEDSAVYLCASSFTTGGTEAFFGQGTRLTVV.

V usage is TRBV29-1 and J usage is TRBJ2-1; a possible D gene is TRBD2 (7 bases). In germline, CDR1 is SQVTM, CDR2 ANQGSEA. This CDR3 is 14 amino acids long. V gave up 5 bases and J gave up 1 base, with 12 bases separating them. CDR3 residues: CSVRGRESYNEQFF. CDR3 sequence (DNA): TGCAGCGTTCGGGGGCGGGAGTCCTACAATGAGCAGTTCTTC.

This clonotype came up a few times. CDR3 sequence: CASSVGGQDSGNTIYF. For the CDR3, the DNA is TGTGCCAGCAGCGTAGGGGGACAGGACTCTGGAAACACCATATATTTT. The chain employs TRBV9 and TRBJ1-3, with 8 bases fitting TRBD1. V was pared by 0 bases and J by 0 bases, with 2 bases of the junction left unmatched. The CDR3 contains 16 residues. The germline CDR1 and CDR2 sequences are SGDLS and YYNGEE.

There are a few counts of this clonotype. This chain links TRBV21-1 with TRBJ2-4. TRBV21-1 is flagged as a pseudogene. CDR3 length: 12 residues. The CDR3 here is CASKRATNIQYF. The CDR3 DNA reads TGTGCCAGCAAAAGGGCCACAAACATTCAGTACTTC.

The chain recombines TRBV12-3 or TRBV12-4 with TRBJ1-1, with D possibly being TRBD1 (6 bases). CDR3 length: 14 residues. V was trimmed by 6 bases and J by 1 base, leaving 12 bases between them. The chain's CDR3 is CASRQGIGNTEAFF. The CDR3 DNA is TGTGCCAGCAGGCAGGGGATTGGGAACACTGAAGCTTTCTTT.